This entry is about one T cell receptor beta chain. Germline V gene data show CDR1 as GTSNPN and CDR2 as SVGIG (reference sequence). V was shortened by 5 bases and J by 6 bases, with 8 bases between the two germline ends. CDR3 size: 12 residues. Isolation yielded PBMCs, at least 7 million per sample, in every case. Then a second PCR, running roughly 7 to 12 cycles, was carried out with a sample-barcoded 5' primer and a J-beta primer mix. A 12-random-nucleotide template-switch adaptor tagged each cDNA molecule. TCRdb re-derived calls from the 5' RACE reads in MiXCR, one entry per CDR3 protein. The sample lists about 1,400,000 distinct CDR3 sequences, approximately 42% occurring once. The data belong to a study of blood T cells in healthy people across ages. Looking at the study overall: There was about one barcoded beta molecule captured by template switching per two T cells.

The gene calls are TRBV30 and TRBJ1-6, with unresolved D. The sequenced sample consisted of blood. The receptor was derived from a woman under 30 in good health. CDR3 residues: CAWQKTNSPLHF. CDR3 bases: TGTGCCTGGCAGAAGACTAATTCACCCCTCCACTTT.